A single sample gave rise to the 11 T cell receptor beta chains below, sequenced in a study of T-cell reconstitution after alpha-beta-depleted transplantation in children. Preparing the TCRbeta library involved the use of unique molecular identifiers. One entry per CDR3 protein results from TCRdb running MiXCR on the PCR reads. The table shows fewer than 1 million distinct CDR3 sequences, with approximately 15% occurring only once. The input for sequencing was PBMCs, mostly from graft donor cells, taken 360 days after TCRalphabeta/CD19-depleted stem cell transplant. Every receptor here comes from a male patient younger than 18 who had a stem cell transplant for acute lymphoblastic leukemia, so the T cells may come from the graft donor.

This clonotype was picked up one time. The J gene is TRBJ2-7, the V gene TRBV3-1; D is possibly TRBD1 (5 bases). Trimming removed 1 base from V and 5 bases from J, with 9 bases in between. The CDR3 is 13 amino acids. Germline CDR1 LGHDT, CDR2 YNNKEL (reference sequence). Here the CDR3 reads CASSQAGFDEQYF. CDR3 coding DNA: TGTGCCAGCAGCCAAGCAGGGTTCGACGAGCAGTACTTC.

This clonotype came up a few times. This chain links TRBV11-2 with TRBJ2-1; 11 bases are a match to TRBD2. Germline V lookup: CDR1 SGHAT, CDR2 FQNNGV. This CDR3 region has 17 residues. V shed 4 bases and J 4 bases; nucleotides not matched to a gene: 9. This chain's CDR3 is CASSSHSGTSGYNEQFF. The CDR3 DNA reads as TGTGCCAGCAGCTCCCACTCCGGGACTAGCGGATACAATGAGCAGTTCTTC.

This clonotype has more than one count but fewer than ten. This chain links TRBV5-1 with TRBJ1-2, with TRBD1 as a possible D gene (6 bases). Trimming took 4 bases from V and 7 from J, leaving 20 bases between them. Germline CDR1 is SGHRS and CDR2 is YFSETQ. CDR3 length: 15 residues. The CDR3 DNA is TGCGCCAGCAGCCCAACGGACAGCCTTTTGCTTGGCTACACCTTC. Encoded protein: CASSPTDSLLLGYTF.

V is TRBV4-1 and J is TRBJ2-7, with D perhaps TRBD2 (6 bases). The CDR3 has 15 amino acids. Germline CDR1 reads MGHRA; CDR2 reads YSYEKL. V lost 3 bases and J lost 7, with 19 bases in between. The DNA of the CDR3 is TGCGCCAGCAGCCATCCCCGAGGAGGGGCGGGGGAGCAGTACTTC. Its protein is CASSHPRGGAGEQYF.

The V call is TRBV11-2, the J call TRBJ2-7, with D perhaps TRBD1 (5 bases). V lost 5 bases to trimming and J lost 3 bases, with 11 bases between them. This CDR3 comprises 13 residues. Looked up from germline, CDR1 is SGHAT and CDR2 is FQNNGV. DNA for the CDR3: TGTGCCAGCAGCCAGGACACCTACTACGAGCAGTACTTC. It is translated as CASSQDTYYEQYF.

The sample holds a few counts of this clonotype. The chain links TRBV5-1 to TRBJ2-1, with D possibly matching TRBD1 (5 bases). Germline V CDR1 and CDR2: SGHRS, YFSETQ. This CDR3 is 17 amino acids long. Trimming left V 6 bases short and J 4 bases short, with 23 bases between. CDR3 in amino acids: CASNRTPQGYSYNEQFF. CDR3 nucleotides: TGCGCCAGCAACAGGACGCCGCAGGGATATTCTTACAATGAGCAGTTCTTC.

V gene TRBV7-3 combines with J gene TRBJ1-1; D gene uncertain. V was cut by 0 bases and J by 8 bases, with 7 bases left in between. The germline V gene has CDR1 SGHTA and CDR2 FQGTGA. The CDR3 consists of 12 residues. CDR3 residues: CASSLTTVEAFF. CDR3 sequence (DNA): TGTGCCAGCAGCTTAACTACAGTGGAAGCTTTCTTT.

The chain recombines TRBV29-1 with TRBJ2-1; a possible D gene is TRBD1 (6 bases). Deletions cut 7 bases from V and 4 bases from J, with 17 bases between. Germline CDR1 reads SQVTM; CDR2 reads ANQGSEA. This CDR3 is built from 14 residues. Written as DNA, the CDR3 is TGCAGCGCCCGCTCCCCGGACAGTTACAATGAGCAGTTCTTC. Translated: CSARSPDSYNEQFF.

This clonotype came up a few times. The chain combines TRBV6-5 with TRBJ2-7; D gene ambiguous. The CDR3 sequence is 15 residues long. CDR1 MNHEY and CDR2 SVGAGI come from the germline V gene. V shed 0 bases and J shed 2 bases, with 11 bases lying between them. CDR3 sequence reads: CASSYSVASPYEQYF. The CDR3 nucleotides read TGTGCCAGCAGTTACTCGGTAGCTAGTCCCTACGAGCAGTACTTC.

This clonotype was seen only a few times. This chain uses TRBV11-2 with TRBJ1-2, with D unclear. Germline lookup yields CDR1 SGHAT and CDR2 FQNNGV. This CDR3 spans 14 amino acids. Between the trimmed V and J ends, which lost 5 bases and 4 bases, there was a span of 14 bases. CDR3 coding DNA: TGTGCCAGCAGCCTCCGTACGGACGGCTATGGCTACACCTTC. It yields the protein CASSLRTDGYGYTF.

This clonotype was found a few times. The chain has TRBV12-3 or TRBV12-4 and TRBJ1-2, with 9 nucleotides matching TRBD1. CDR3 size: 15 residues. Trimming cost V 7 bases and J 8 bases; bases outside gene matches: 14. The CDR3 here is CASTPWGQGMGGYTF. The CDR3 coding sequence is TGTGCCAGCACCCCCTGGGGACAGGGAATGGGGGGCTACACCTTC.